This entry describes one TCR beta chain. The data originate from a study of blood T cells in healthy people across ages. The CDR3 extends over 14 amino acids. V lost 5 bases, J lost 11 bases, and 21 bases lay in between. The germline V gene has CDR1 MDHEN and CDR2 SYDVKM. It was with a sample-barcoded 5' primer and a J-beta primer mix that a second PCR of roughly 7 to 12 cycles was run. TCRdb recomputed calls from the 5' RACE reads with MiXCR, one row per CDR3 protein. The table includes 850,000 to 1,000,000 distinct CDR3 sequences, under 50% detected once. The chain is built from TRBV28 and TRBJ2-5; D is tentatively TRBD1 or TRBD2 (6 bases each). Sequencing input: blood. The receptor comes from a man aged 30-40 years in good health. The CDR3 nucleotides are TGTGCCAGCAGTGTAACAGGGATCCCGGGGGAGCAGTACTTC. Translated: CASSVTGIPGEQYF.